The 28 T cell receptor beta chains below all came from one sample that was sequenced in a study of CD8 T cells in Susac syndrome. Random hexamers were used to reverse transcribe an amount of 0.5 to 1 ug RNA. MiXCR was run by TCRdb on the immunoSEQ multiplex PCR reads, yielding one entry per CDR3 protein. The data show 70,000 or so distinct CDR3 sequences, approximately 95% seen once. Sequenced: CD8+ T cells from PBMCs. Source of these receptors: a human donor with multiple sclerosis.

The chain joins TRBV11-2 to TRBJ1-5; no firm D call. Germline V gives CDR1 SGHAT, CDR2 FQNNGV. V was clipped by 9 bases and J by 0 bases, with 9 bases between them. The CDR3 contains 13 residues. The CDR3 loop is CASSGYSNQPQHF. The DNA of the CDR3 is TGTGCCAGTTCGGGATATAGCAATCAGCCCCAGCATTTT.

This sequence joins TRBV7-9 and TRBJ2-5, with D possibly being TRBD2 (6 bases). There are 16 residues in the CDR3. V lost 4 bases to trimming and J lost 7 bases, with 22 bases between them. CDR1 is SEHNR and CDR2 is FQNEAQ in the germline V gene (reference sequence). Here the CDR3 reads CASSSRARGKERTQYF. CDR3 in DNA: TGTGCCAGCAGCTCACGGGCGCGGGGAAAAGAAAGGACCCAGTACTTC.

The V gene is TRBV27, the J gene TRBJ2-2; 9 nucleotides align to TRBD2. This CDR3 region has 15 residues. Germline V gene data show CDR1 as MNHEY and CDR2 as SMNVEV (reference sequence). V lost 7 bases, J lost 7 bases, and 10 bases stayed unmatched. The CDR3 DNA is TGTGCCAGCACCCCGTCGGCTAGCGGGAACGGGGAGCTGTTTTTT. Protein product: CASTPSASGNGELFF.

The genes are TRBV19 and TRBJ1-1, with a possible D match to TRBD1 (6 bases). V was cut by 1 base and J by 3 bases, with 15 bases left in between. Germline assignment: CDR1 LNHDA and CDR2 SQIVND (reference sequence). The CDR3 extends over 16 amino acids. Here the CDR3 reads CASSIGPEGEDTEAFF. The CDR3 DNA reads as TGTGCCAGTAGTATAGGTCCAGAGGGGGAGGACACTGAAGCTTTCTTT.

CDR3 nucleotides: TGTGCCAGCAGTTGGACAGGACCGTACGAGCAGTACTTC. It yields the protein CASSWTGPYEQYF. The rearrangement uses TRBV11-1 and TRBJ2-7; 7 bases match TRBD1. J was trimmed by 4 bases and V by 6 bases; bases with no gene match: 6. Germline V CDR1 and CDR2: SGHAT, FQDESV (reference sequence). CDR3 length equals 13 residues.

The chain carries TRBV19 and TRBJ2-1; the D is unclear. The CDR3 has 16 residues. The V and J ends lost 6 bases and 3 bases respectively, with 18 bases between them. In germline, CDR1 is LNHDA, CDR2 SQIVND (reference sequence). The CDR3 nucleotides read TGTGCCAGTAGCGGAATTGGACCGTTACACTACAATGAGCAGTTCTTC. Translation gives CASSGIGPLHYNEQFF.

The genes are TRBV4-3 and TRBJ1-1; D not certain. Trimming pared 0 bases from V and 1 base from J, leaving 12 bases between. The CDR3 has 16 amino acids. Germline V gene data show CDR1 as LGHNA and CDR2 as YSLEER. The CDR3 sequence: CASSQDSGSPNTEAFF. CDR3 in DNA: TGCGCCAGCAGCCAAGATAGCGGGTCCCCGAACACTGAAGCTTTCTTT.

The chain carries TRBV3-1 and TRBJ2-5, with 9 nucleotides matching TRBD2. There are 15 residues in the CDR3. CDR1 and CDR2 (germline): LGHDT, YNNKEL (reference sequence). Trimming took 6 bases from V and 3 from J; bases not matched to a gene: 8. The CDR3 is CASSPLLAGEETQYF. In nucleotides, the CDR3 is TGTGCCAGCAGTCCATTATTAGCGGGAGAAGAGACCCAGTACTTC.

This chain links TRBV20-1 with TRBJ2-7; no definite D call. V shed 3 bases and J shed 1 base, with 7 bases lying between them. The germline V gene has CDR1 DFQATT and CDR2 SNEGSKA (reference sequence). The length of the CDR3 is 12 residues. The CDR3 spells CSASRRSYEQYF. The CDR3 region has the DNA TGCAGTGCTAGTCGACGGTCCTACGAGCAGTACTTC.

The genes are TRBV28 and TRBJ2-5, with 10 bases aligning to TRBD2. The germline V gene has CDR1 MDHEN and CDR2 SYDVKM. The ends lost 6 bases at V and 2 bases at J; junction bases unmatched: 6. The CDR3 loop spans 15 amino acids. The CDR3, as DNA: TGTGCCAGCAGGTTACTAGCGGGGTCTCAAGAGACCCAGTACTTC. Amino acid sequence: CASRLLAGSQETQYF.

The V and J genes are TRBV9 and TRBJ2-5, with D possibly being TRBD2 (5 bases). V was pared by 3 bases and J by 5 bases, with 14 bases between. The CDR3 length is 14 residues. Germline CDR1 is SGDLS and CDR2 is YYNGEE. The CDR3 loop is CASSGQRAGETQYF. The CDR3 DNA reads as TGTGCCAGCAGCGGTCAGAGGGCTGGGGAGACCCAGTACTTC.

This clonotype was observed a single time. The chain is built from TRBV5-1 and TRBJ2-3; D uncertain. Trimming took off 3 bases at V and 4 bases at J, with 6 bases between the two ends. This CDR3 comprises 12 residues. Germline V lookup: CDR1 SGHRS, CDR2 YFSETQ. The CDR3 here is CASSYDADTQYF. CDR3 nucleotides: TGCGCCAGCAGCTACGATGCAGATACGCAGTATTTT.

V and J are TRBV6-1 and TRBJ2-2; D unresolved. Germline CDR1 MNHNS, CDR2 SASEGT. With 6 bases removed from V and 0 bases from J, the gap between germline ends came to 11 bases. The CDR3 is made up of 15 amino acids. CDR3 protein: CASSTQVSNTGELFF. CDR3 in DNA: TGTGCCAGCAGCACTCAGGTATCGAACACCGGGGAGCTGTTTTTT.

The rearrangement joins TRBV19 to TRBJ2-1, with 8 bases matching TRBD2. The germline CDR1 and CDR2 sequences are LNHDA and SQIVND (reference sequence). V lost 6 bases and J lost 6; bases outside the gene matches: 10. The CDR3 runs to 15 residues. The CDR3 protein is CASSSSGSSVNEQFF. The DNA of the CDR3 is TGTGCCAGTAGCTCCAGCGGGAGTAGTGTCAATGAGCAGTTCTTC.

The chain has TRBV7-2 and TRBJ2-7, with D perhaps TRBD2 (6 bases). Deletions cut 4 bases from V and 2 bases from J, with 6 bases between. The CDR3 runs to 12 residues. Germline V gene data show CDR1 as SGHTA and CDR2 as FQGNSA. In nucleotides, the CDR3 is TGTGCCAGCAGCTGGGGGGCCTACGAGCAGTACTTC. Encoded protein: CASSWGAYEQYF.

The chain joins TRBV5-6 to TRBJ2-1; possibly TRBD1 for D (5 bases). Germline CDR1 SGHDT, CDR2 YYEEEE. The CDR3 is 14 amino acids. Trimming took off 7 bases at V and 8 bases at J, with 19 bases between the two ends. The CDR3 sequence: CASGLPDPRDEQFF. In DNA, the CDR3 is TGTGCCAGCGGGTTACCAGACCCCAGGGATGAGCAGTTCTTC.

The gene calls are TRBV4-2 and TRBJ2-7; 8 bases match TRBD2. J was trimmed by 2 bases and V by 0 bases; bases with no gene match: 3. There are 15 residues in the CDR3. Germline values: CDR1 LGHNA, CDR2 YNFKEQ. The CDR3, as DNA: TGTGCCAGCAGCCAAGACCCGGGACTAGCCTACGAGCAGTACTTC. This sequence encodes CASSQDPGLAYEQYF.

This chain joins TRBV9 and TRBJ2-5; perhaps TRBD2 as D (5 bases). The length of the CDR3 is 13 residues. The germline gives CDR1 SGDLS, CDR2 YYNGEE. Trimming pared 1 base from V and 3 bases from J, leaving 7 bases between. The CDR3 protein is CASSVWGEETQYF. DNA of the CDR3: TGTGCCAGCAGCGTATGGGGAGAAGAGACCCAGTACTTC.

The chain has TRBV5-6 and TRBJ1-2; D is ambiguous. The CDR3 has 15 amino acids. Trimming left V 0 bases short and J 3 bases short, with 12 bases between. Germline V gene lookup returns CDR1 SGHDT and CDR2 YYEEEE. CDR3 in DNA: TGTGCCAGCAGCTTGGATGAGCCCCCGGACTATGGCTACACCTTC. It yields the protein CASSLDEPPDYGYTF.

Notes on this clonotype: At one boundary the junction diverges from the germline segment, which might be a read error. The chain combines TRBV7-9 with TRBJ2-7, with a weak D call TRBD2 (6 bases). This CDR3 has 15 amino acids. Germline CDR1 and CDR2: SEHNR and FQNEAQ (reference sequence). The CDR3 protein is CASSLAQGGYYGQYF. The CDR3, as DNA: TGTGCCAGCAGCTTAGCGCAGGGAGGCTACTACGGGCAGTACTTC.

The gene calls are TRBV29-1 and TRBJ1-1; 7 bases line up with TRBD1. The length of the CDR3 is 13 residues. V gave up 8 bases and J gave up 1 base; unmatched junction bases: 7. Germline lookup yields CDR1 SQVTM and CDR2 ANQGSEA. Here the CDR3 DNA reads TGCAGCACCCTGACAGGGAAGAACACTGAAGCTTTCTTT. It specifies CSTLTGKNTEAFF.

The CDR3 loop is CASSVEGNEETQYF. CDR3 nucleotide sequence: TGTGCCAGCAGCGTAGAAGGAAATGAAGAGACCCAGTACTTC. The gene calls are TRBV9 and TRBJ2-5; D is ambiguous. The CDR3 runs 14 residues. V was clipped by 0 bases and J by 3 bases, with 9 bases between them. Germline CDR1 is SGDLS and CDR2 is YYNGEE.

The CDR3 bases are TGTGCCAGCAGTACAGGGGAAAGCTACGAGCAGTACTTC. It specifies CASSTGESYEQYF. This chain uses TRBV27 with TRBJ2-7, with TRBD1 identical over 7 bases. This CDR3 is 13 amino acids long. Trimming removed 5 bases from V and 3 bases from J; junction bases left unmatched: 4. CDR1 and CDR2 (germline): MNHEY, SMNVEV (reference sequence).

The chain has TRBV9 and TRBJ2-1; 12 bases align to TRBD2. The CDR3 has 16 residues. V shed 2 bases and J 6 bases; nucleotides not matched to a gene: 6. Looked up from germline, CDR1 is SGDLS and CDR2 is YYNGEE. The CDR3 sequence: CASSVFLAGGRNEQFF. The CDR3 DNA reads TGTGCCAGCAGCGTCTTCCTAGCGGGGGGGCGCAATGAGCAGTTCTTC.

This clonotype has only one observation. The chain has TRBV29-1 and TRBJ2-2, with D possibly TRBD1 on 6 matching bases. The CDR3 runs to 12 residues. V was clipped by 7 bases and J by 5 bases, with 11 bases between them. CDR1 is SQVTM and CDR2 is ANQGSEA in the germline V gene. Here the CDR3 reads CSALDSTGELFF. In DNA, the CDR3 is TGCAGCGCCCTGGACAGTACCGGGGAGCTGTTTTTT.

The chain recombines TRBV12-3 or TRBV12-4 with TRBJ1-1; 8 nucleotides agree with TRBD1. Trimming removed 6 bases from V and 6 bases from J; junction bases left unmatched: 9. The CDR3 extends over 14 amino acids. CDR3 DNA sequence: TGTGCCAGCAGCCGACAGGGGCTCTGGGCTGAAGCTTTCTTT. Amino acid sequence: CASSRQGLWAEAFF.

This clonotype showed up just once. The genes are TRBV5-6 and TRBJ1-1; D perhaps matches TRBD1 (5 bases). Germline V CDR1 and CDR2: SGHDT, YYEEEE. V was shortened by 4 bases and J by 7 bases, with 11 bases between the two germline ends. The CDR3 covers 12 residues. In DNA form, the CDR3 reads TGTGCCAGCAGCCTGGGGCCCCTTGAAGCTTTCTTT. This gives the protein CASSLGPLEAFF.

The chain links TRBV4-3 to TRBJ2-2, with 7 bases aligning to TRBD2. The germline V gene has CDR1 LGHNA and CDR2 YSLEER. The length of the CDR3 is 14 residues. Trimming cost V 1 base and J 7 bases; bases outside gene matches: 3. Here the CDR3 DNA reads TGCGCCAGCAGCCAAGTACTAGCGAACGGGGAGCTGTTTTTT. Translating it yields CASSQVLANGELFF.